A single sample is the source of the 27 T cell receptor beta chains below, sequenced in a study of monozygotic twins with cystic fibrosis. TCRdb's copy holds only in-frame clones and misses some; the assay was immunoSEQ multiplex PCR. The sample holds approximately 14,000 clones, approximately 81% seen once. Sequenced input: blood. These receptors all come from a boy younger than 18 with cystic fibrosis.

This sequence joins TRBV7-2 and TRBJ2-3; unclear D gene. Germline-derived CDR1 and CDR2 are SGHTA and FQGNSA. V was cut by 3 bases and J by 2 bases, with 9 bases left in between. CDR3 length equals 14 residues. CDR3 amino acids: CASSFAGLTDTQYF. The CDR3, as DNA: TGTGCCAGCAGCTTCGCAGGTCTCACAGATACGCAGTATTTT.

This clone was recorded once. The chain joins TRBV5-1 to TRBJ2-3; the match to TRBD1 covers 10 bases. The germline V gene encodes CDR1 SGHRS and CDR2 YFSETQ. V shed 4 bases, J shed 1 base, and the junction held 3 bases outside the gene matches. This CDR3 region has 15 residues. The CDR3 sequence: CASSDGQGGTDTQYF. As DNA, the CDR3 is TGCGCCAGCAGCGACGGACAGGGGGGCACAGATACGCAGTATTTT.

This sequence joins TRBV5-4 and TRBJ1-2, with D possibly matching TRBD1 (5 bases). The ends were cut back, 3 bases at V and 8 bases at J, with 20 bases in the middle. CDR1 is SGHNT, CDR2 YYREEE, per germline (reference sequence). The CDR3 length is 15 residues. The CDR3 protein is CASSSGDPGVEGYTF. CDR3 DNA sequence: TGTGCCAGCAGCTCGGGGGATCCGGGGGTAGAAGGCTACACCTTC.

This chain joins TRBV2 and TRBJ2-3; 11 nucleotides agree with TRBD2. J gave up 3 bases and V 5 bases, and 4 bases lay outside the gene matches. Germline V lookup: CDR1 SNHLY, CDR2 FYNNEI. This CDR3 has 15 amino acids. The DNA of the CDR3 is TGTGCCAGCAGTCCCGGGACTAGCGGTACAGATACGCAGTATTTT. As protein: CASSPGTSGTDTQYF.

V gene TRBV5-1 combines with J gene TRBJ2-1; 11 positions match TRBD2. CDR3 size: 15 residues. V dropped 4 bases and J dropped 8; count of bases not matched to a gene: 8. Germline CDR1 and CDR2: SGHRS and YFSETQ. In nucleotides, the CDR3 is TGCGCCAGCAGCAAACTAGCGGGAGATATTTATGAGCAGTTCTTC. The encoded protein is CASSKLAGDIYEQFF.

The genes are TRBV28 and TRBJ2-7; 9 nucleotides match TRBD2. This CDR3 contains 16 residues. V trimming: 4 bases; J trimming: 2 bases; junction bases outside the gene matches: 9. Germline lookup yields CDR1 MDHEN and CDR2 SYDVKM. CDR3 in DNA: TGTGCCAGCAGTTCCTATAGCGGGAGTGAGACCTACGAGCAGTACTTC. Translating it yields CASSSYSGSETYEQYF.

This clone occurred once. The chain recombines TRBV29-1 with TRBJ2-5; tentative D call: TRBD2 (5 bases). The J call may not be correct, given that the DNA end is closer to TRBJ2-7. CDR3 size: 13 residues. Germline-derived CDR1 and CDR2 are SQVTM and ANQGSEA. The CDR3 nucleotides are TGCAGCGTTGAGAGCCCTGACGGGGACGAGCAGTACTTC. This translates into CSVESPDGDEQYF.

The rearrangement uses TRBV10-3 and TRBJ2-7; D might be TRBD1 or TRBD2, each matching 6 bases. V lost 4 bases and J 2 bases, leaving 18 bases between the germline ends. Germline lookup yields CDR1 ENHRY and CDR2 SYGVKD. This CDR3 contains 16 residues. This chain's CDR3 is CAISGRRGPNTYEQYF. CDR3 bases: TGTGCCATCAGTGGGCGACGGGGGCCCAACACCTACGAGCAGTACTTC.

The chain's CDR3 is CASTLRSSGNTIYF. For the CDR3, the DNA is TGTGCCAGCACTCTACGGAGCTCTGGAAACACCATATATTTT. The chain is built from TRBV18 and TRBJ1-3, with D hard to call. CDR3 size: 14 residues. CDR1 and CDR2 (germline): KGHSH, LQKENI. V was clipped by 8 bases and J by 0 bases, with 11 bases between them. The full variable domain, rest sourced from reference TRBV18 and TRBJ1-3, is NAGVMQNPRHLVRRRGQEARLRCSPMKGHSHVYWYRQLPEEGLKFMVYLQKENIIDESGMPKERFSAEFPKEGPSILRIQQVVRGDSAAYFCASTLRSSGNTIYFGEGSWLTVV.

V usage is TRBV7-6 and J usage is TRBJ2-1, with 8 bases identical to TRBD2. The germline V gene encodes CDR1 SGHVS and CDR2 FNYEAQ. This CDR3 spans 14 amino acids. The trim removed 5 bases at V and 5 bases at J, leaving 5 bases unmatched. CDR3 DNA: TGTGCCAGCAGCGTGGGACTAGAAAACAATGAGCAGTTCTTC. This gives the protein CASSVGLENNEQFF.

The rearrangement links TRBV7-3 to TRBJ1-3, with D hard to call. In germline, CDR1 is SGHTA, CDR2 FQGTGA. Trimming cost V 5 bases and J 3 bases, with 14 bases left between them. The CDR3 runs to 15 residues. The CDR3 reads CASSLMTGGGNTIYF. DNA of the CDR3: TGTGCCAGCAGCCTGATGACCGGAGGTGGAAACACCATATATTTT.

CDR3 amino acids: CASSMDRGQPQHF. In DNA form, the CDR3 reads TGTGCCAGTAGTATGGACAGGGGGCAGCCCCAGCATTTT. This sequence joins TRBV19 and TRBJ1-5, with 10 bases that match TRBD1. Germline-derived CDR1 and CDR2 are LNHDA and SQIVND (reference sequence). The CDR3 extends over 13 amino acids. Unmatched junction bases numbered 0, after V lost 3 bases and J lost 7 bases.

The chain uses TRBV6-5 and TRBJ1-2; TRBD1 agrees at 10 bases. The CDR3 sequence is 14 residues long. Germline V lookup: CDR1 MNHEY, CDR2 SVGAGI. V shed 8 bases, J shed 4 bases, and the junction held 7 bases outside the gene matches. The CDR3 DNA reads TGTGCCAGCCGCCAGGGACAGGGGAGCTATGGCTACACCTTC. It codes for CASRQGQGSYGYTF.

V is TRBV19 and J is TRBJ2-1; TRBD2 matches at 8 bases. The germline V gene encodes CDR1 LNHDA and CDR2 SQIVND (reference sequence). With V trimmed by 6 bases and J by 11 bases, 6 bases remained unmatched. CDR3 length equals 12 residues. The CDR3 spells CASSPGTSKQFF. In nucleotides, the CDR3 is TGTGCCAGTAGCCCGGGGACTAGTAAGCAGTTCTTC.

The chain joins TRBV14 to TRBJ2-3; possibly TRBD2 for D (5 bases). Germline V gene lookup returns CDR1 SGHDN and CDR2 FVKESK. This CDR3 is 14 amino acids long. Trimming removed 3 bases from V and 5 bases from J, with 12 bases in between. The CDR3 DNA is TGTGCCAGCAGCCACCCCCCGAGGGAAGATACGCAGTATTTT. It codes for CASSHPPREDTQYF.

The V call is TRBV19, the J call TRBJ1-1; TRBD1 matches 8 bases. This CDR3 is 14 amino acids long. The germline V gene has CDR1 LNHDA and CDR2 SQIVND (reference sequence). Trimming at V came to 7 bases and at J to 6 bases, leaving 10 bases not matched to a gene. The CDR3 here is CASNDRGGTPEAFF. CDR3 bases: TGTGCCAGTAATGACAGGGGAGGAACTCCTGAAGCTTTCTTT.

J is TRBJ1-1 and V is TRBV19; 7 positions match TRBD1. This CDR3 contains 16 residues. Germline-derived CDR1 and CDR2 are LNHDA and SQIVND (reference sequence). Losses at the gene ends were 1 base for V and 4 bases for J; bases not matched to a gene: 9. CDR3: CASSIGYEQGSTEAFF. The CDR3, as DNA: TGTGCCAGTAGTATAGGATATGAACAGGGGAGCACTGAAGCTTTCTTT.

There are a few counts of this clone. CDR3 DNA sequence: TGTGCCAGCAGCTCCGGGACAGGAATCCTCCTCGGCTATGGCTACACCTTC. It translates to CASSSGTGILLGYGYTF. The chain carries TRBV5-4 and TRBJ1-2; 8 bases are shared with TRBD1. The J segment lost 4 bases and the V segment lost 3 bases, leaving 14 bases of the junction unmatched. Germline loops: CDR1 SGHNT, CDR2 YYREEE (reference sequence). The CDR3 consists of 17 residues.

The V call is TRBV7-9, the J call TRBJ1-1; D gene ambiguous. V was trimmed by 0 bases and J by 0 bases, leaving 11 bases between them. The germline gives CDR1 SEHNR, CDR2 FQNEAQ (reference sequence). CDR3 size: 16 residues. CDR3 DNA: TGTGCCAGCAGCTTAGCATACGTGGGGATGAACACTGAAGCTTTCTTT. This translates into CASSLAYVGMNTEAFF.

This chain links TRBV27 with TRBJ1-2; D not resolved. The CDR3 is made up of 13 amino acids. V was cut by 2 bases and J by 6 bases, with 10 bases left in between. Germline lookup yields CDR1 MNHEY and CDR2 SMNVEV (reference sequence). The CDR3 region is CASSLDPWNGYTF. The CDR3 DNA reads TGTGCCAGCAGTTTAGACCCGTGGAATGGCTACACCTTC.

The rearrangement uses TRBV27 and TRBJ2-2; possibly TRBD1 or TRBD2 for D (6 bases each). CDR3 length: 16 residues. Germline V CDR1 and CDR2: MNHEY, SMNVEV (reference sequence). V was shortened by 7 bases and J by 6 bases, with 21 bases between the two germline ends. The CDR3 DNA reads TGTGCCAGCAACCCCGGATGGGGGGCGGTCGCCGGGGAGCTGTTTTTT. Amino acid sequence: CASNPGWGAVAGELFF.

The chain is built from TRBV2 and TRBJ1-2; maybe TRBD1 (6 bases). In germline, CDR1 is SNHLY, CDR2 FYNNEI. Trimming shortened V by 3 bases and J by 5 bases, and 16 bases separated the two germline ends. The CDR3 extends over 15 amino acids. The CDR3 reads CASSDLGGVDYGYTF. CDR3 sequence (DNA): TGTGCCAGCAGTGATCTGGGGGGCGTAGATTATGGCTACACCTTC.

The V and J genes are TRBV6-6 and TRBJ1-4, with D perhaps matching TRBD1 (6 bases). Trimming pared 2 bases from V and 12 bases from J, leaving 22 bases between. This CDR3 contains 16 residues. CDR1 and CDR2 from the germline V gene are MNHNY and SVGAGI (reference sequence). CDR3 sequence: CASSYKREGVNLELFF. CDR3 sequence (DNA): TGTGCCAGCAGTTACAAGCGGGAGGGGGTAAATCTGGAACTGTTTTTT.

The CDR3 region has the DNA TGTGCCTGGACAGGAGTGAACACTGAAGCTTTCTTT. It yields the protein CAWTGVNTEAFF. The chain carries TRBV30 and TRBJ1-1; unclear D gene. The V and J ends lost 4 bases and 0 bases respectively, with 6 bases between them. The germline CDR1 and CDR2 sequences are GTSNPN and SVGIG (reference sequence). The CDR3 contains 12 residues.

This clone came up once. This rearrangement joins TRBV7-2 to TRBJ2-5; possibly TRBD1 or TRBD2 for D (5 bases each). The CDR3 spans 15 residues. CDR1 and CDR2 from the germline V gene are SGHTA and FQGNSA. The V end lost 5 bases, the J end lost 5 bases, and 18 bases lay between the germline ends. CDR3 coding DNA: TGTGCCAGCAGCACTCGGACCCCGGGGCTGGAGACCCAGTACTTC. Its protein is CASSTRTPGLETQYF.

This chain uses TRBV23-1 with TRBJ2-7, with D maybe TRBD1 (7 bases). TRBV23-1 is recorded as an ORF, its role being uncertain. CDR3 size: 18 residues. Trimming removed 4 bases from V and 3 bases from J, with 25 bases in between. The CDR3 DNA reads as TGCGCCAGCAGTCGCCGAGGCTCACAGGGGAGGCCCCGCTACGAGCAGTACTTC. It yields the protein CASSRRGSQGRPRYEQYF.

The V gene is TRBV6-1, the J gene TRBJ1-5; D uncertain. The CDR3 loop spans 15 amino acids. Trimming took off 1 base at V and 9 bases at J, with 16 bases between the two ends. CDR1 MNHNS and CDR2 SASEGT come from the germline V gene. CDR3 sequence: CASSEGGGNARPQHF. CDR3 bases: TGTGCCAGCAGTGAAGGGGGTGGCAACGCGAGGCCCCAGCATTTT.